The present entry profiles one TCR beta chain with its context. The antigen is unknown. The data derive from a study of cytomegalovirus exposure and HLA in healthy donors. Overall study findings and caveats: A later analysis appeared to link common viral pathogens to several of the most significant clusters. A highly shared variant cluster was judged a likely technical artifact. Published work reported that the classifier diagnosed cytomegalovirus status with high specificity and sensitivity.

13 Jbeta primers and 60 Vbeta primers were used for the PCR. Libraries were prepared by immunoSEQ multiplex PCR; TCRdb keeps only in-frame clonotypes and omits some of them. The sample holds under 250,000 clones, around 81% seen once. The clonotype comes from a woman between 45 and 60 years old in good health and CMV-seropositive. The sample consisted of PBMCs.

CDR3 residues: CASRPGTNYGYTF. For the CDR3, the DNA is TGTGCCAGCAGACCAGGGACAAACTATGGCTACACCTTC. The chain joins TRBV6-1 to TRBJ1-2; D is possibly TRBD1 (6 bases). The CDR3 has 13 amino acids. Trimming removed 6 bases from V and 2 bases from J, with 10 bases in between. Germline V gene lookup returns CDR1 MNHNS and CDR2 SASEGT.